This T cell receptor (beta chain) was captured in a study of spatial heterogeneity in lung cancer. Germline loops: CDR1 SGHTA, CDR2 FQGNSA. The CDR3 has 12 amino acids. J lost 12 bases, V lost 4 bases, and 5 bases had no gene match. This clonotype came up many times. In TCRdb, the 5' RACE reads were re-called with MiXCR into one record per CDR3 protein. The table has 90,000 to 95,000 distinct CDR3 sequences, less than 15% seen once. Described time point: sample taken at primary tumor resection. J is TRBJ2-1 and V is TRBV7-2; TRBD2 matches 8 bases. The sequence derives from a male donor with early-stage non-small cell lung cancer. Sequenced here: PBMCs, sampled at surgery. The chain's CDR3 is CASSYSGVGQFF. The CDR3 DNA sequence: TGTGCCAGCAGCTATAGCGGGGTAGGGCAGTTCTTC.